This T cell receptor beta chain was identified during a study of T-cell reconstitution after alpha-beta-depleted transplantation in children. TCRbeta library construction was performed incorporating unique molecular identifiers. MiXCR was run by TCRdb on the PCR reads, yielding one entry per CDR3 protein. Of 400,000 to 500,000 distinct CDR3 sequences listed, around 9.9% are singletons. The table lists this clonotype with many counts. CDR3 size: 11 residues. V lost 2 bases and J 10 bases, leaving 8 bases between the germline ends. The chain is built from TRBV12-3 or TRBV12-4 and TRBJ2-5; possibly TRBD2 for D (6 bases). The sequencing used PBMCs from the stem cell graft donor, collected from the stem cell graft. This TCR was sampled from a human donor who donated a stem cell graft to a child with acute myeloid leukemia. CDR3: CASSLREDQYF. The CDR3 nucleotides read TGTGCCAGCAGTTTAAGGGAGGACCAGTACTTC.